The 4 T cell receptor beta chains given below trace back to one sample, sequenced in a study of blood T cell repertoires in COVID-19. Generated by immunoSEQ multiplex PCR, the TCRdb table keeps only in-frame clones and is missing some. The sample shows 250,000 to 300,000 clones, roughly 89% of them seen only once. Sequencing was carried out using PBMCs or T cells enriched from blood (not recorded which). Every receptor here comes from a woman aged 40-49 years who had recovered from COVID-19.

The rearrangement links TRBV7-6 to TRBJ1-1, with TRBD1 as a possible D gene (5 bases). V lost 5 bases to trimming and J lost 6 bases, with 19 bases between them. Germline V gene sequence: CDR1 SGHVS, CDR2 FNYEAQ. CDR3 length: 15 residues. The CDR3 loop is CASSPRPLDTAEAFF. The CDR3 nucleotides read TGTGCCAGCAGCCCACGACCCCTGGACACCGCTGAAGCTTTCTTT. Supplemented by reference TRBV7-6 and TRBJ1-1, the full variable domain reads GAGVSQSPRYKVTKRGQDVALRCDPISGHVSLYWYRQALGQGPEFLTYFNYEAQQDKSGLPNDRFSAERPEGSISTLTIQRTEQRDSAMYRCASSPRPLDTAEAFFGQGTRLTVV.

This clone has only a few counts. The chain carries TRBV4-1 and TRBJ2-1, with a tentative D call TRBD1 (5 bases). This CDR3 contains 14 residues. The germline gives CDR1 MGHRA, CDR2 YSYEKL. V was shortened by 1 base and J by 6 bases, with 10 bases between the two germline ends. CDR3 amino acids: CASSQAERGNEQFF. The DNA for the CDR3 is TGCGCCAGCAGCCAAGCAGAAAGGGGCAATGAGCAGTTCTTC.

The chain carries TRBV6-5 and TRBJ2-7; 7 bases line up with TRBD1. Germline assignment: CDR1 MNHEY and CDR2 SVGAGI. The CDR3 extends over 15 amino acids. V gave up 0 bases and J gave up 3 bases; unmatched junction bases: 5. In DNA, the CDR3 is TGTGCCAGCAGTTACTCAACAGGGGCATACTACGAGCAGTACTTC. Translating it yields CASSYSTGAYYEQYF.

The rearrangement links TRBV7-2 to TRBJ1-1; TRBD1 might be the D (5 bases). The CDR3 covers 15 residues. Between the trimmed V and J ends, which lost 7 bases and 1 base, there was a span of 16 bases. Germline CDR1 reads SGHTA; CDR2 reads FQGNSA. The CDR3 is CASIPSWGRNTEAFF. CDR3 DNA: TGTGCCAGCATCCCCTCTTGGGGCCGGAACACTGAAGCTTTCTTT.